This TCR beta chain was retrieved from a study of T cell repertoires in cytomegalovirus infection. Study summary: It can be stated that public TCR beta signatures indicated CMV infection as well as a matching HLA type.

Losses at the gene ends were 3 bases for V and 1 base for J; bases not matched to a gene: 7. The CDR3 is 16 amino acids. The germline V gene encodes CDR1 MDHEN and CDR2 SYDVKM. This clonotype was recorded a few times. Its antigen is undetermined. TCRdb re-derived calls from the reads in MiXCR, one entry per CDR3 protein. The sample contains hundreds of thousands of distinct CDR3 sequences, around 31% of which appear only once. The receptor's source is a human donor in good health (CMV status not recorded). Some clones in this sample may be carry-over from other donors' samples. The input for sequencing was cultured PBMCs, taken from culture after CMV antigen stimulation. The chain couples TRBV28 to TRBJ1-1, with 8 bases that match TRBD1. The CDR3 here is CASSFGAGGWNTEAFF. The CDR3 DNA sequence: TGTGCCAGCAGTTTTGGGGCAGGGGGCTGGAACACTGAAGCTTTCTTT.